This note documents a single T cell receptor beta chain sequence. In this sample, this clonotype turned up once. Its antigen remains undetermined. The input lacks base qualities; no much larger clone sits a single base away. One read yields weak evidence. This sample was included in a study of T cell repertoires in cytomegalovirus infection (dated by TCRdb to the late 2010s). Context from the whole study: Donor HLA type was relevant to the analysis, as public TCR beta signatures indicated carriage of CMV infection together with the matching HLA type. The paper's findings and limits, for the study overall: Cumulative frequency of public TCR beta family members discriminated carriers of CMV infection plus the relevant HLA type in this cohort and an independent 352-donor cohort. In the ex vivo response, HLA-C-restricted CMV-specific TCR beta clonotypes were dominant, and in two of eight donors the single most frequent clonotype came from this HLA-C-restricted group.

TCRdb lists the instrument as Illumina HiSeq 1500. TCRdb's own reprocessing of the public reads used fastp at Q25 and MiXCR and kept productive beta chains. A single entry per CDR3 protein holds the most common genes and DNA from its merged rows. The sample records some 350,000 distinct CDR3 sequences, about a sixth of which are singletons. 7.5% to 9.5% of the sample comes from the top ten. V is pruned by 3 bases and J by 2 bases, leaving 3 bases of the junction without a gene match. The germline V gene sets CDR1 to MDHEN and CDR2 to SYDVKM. The CDR3 contains 15 residues, cysteine and phenylalanine counted. Here the CDR3 DNA is all that survives: 45 bases in frame from base 1.

Source material: PBMCs. The TCR originated in a human donor in good health (CMV status not recorded). Some clones in this sample may be carry-over from other donors' samples. The sequence joins TRBV28 to TRBJ2-7; 11 of the junction bases match TRBD2. The DNA sequence follows: TGTGCCAGCAGTTTTAGCGGGGGGGACACCTACGAGCAGTACTTC. The encoded protein is CASSFSGGDTYEQYF.